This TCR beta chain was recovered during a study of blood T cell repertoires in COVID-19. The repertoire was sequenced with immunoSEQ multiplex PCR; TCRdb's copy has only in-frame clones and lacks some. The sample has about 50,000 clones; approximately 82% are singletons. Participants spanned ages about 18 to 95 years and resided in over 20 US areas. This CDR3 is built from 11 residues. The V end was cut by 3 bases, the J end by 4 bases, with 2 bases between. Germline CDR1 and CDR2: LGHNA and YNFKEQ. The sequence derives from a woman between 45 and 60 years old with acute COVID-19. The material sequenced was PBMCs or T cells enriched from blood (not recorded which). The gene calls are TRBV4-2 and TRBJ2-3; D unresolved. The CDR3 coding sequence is TGTGCCAGCAGCCACTCAGATACGCAGTATTTT. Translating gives CASSHSDTQYF.